The 14 T cell receptor beta chains reported below all come from one sample, sequenced in a study of T-cell reconstitution after alpha-beta-depleted transplantation in children. The authors prepared the TCRbeta library with unique molecular identifiers. MiXCR was run by TCRdb on the PCR reads, yielding one entry per CDR3 protein. The data show just over 950,000 distinct CDR3 sequences, roughly 29% seen once. The specimen was PBMCs, mostly from graft donor cells, collected 360 days after TCRalphabeta/CD19-depleted stem cell transplant. The receptors stem from a boy less than two years old who had a stem cell transplant for SCID, so the T cells may come from the graft donor.

In its sample, this clonotype was seen a few times. For the CDR3, the DNA is TGTGCCACCAGCAGAGGACAGGGGGGAACGTACTTC. Residues: CATSRGQGGTYF. The rearrangement joins TRBV15 to TRBJ2-7; 9 bases are shared with TRBD1. J gave up 12 bases and V 1 base, and 4 bases lay outside the gene matches. The germline V gene encodes CDR1 LNHNV and CDR2 YYDKDF (reference sequence). The CDR3 is made up of 12 amino acids.

The chain joins TRBV28 to TRBJ2-7; 9 positions agree with TRBD1. CDR1 and CDR2 from the germline V gene are MDHEN and SYDVKM. The CDR3 runs 12 residues. The ends lost 5 bases at V and 6 bases at J; junction bases unmatched: 2. The CDR3 DNA follows: TGTGCCAGCAGTGCGGACAGGGGCGAGCAGTACTTC. This sequence encodes CASSADRGEQYF.

This chain links TRBV20-1 with TRBJ2-7, with 11 bases that match TRBD2. This CDR3 has 19 amino acids. CDR1 and CDR2 from the germline V gene are DFQATT and SNEGSKA (reference sequence). The junction had 17 bases not matched to a gene; V was cut back by 0 bases and J by 4 bases. CDR3 coding DNA: TGCAGTGCTAGAGATTTGGCTAGCGGGGGGCCCCCTCCGCTTTACGAGCAGTACTTC. Encoded protein: CSARDLASGGPPPLYEQYF.

The gene calls are TRBV4-3 and TRBJ2-3; the match to TRBD2 covers 7 bases. Germline CDR1 reads LGHNA; CDR2 reads YSLEER. V was clipped by 3 bases and J by 0 bases; unmatched bases: 6. CDR3 length: 16 amino acids. The CDR3 coding sequence is TGCGCCAGCAGCCAGGGTTGGGGGGGGAGCACAGATACGCAGTATTTT. Amino acids: CASSQGWGGSTDTQYF.

This clonotype was observed a few times. The chain is built from TRBV28 and TRBJ2-7; maybe TRBD2 (6 bases). CDR3 length: 16 amino acids. V lost 0 bases and J lost 3, with 15 bases in between. Per the germline V gene, CDR1 is MDHEN and CDR2 is SYDVKM. Written as DNA, the CDR3 is TGTGCCAGCAGTTTATGGAGCGGGCCGTCGTTCTACGAGCAGTACTTC. Translated, it gives CASSLWSGPSFYEQYF.

J is TRBJ2-1 and V is TRBV27, with TRBD2 identical over 12 bases. The V gene end was trimmed by 5 bases and the J gene end by 7 bases; junction bases not matched to a gene: 6. The CDR3 contains 15 residues. CDR1 MNHEY and CDR2 SMNVEV come from the germline V gene (reference sequence). The CDR3 DNA reads as TGTGCCAGCAGTCCCCGGACTAGCGGGGTGAATGAGCAGTTCTTC. Translation: CASSPRTSGVNEQFF.

This clonotype was recorded many times. A junction end diverges from the germline sequence, so it may reflect a read error. This chain uses TRBV5-1 with TRBJ2-1; either TRBD1 or TRBD2 may fit D (5 bases each). Germline V gene data show CDR1 as SGHRS and CDR2 as YFSETQ. This CDR3 is 12 amino acids long. The CDR3 region is CASSLEGYEQFF. The CDR3 region has the DNA TGTGCCAGCAGCTTAGAGGGGTATGAGCAGTTCTTC.

The chain recombines TRBV5-1 with TRBJ2-7, with a possible D match to TRBD2 (7 bases). The germline CDR1 and CDR2 sequences are SGHRS and YFSETQ. V was cut by 4 bases and J by 0 bases, with 23 bases left in between. This CDR3 has 18 residues. CDR3 bases: TGCGCCAGCAGCCCCTGGGGGGGGCAGTCAGTCCTCTCCTACGAGCAGTACTTC. Protein sequence: CASSPWGGQSVLSYEQYF.

In its sample, this clonotype was seen many times. Its ends do not fully match the called genes, so a read error is possible. This chain uses TRBV5-1 with TRBJ2-1; possible D gene TRBD1, 5 bases. Germline-derived CDR1 and CDR2 are SGHRS and YFSETQ. The CDR3 has 12 amino acids. The CDR3 region is CASSLKGYEQFF. Here the CDR3 DNA reads TGTGCCAGCAGTTTAAAGGGGTACGAGCAGTTCTTC.

This clonotype was found many times. The chain employs TRBV5-1 and TRBJ2-2; D not resolved. Germline V gene data show CDR1 as SGHRS and CDR2 as YFSETQ. Trimming stripped 7 bases from V and 4 bases from J, with 14 bases between. The CDR3 spans 14 residues. DNA of the CDR3: TGCGCCAGCGGGTCCCCGAGAGGCACCGGGGAGCTGTTTTTT. Protein product: CASGSPRGTGELFF.

The rearrangement joins TRBV15 to TRBJ2-7; TRBD1 matches 9 bases. Trimming took 2 bases from V and 5 from J; bases not matched to a gene: 16. From germline, CDR1 is LNHNV and CDR2 YYDKDF (reference sequence). CDR3 size: 18 residues. The DNA for the CDR3 is TGTGCCACCAGCAGACTAGGGACAGGGAGTTTTATTTCGCACGAGCAGTACTTC. Amino acids: CATSRLGTGSFISHEQYF.

The chain carries TRBV5-5 and TRBJ1-3, with a weak D call TRBD1 (5 bases). Per the germline V gene, CDR1 is SGHKS and CDR2 is YYEKEE (reference sequence). The CDR3 runs 13 residues. Trimming took off 5 bases at V and 2 bases at J, with 8 bases between the two ends. In nucleotides, the CDR3 is TGTGCCAGCAGGCTAGGGGCTGGAAACACCATATATTTT. It codes for CASRLGAGNTIYF.

At least ten counts were recorded for this clonotype. V usage is TRBV3-1 and J usage is TRBJ1-1; no reliable D call. The germline V gene encodes CDR1 LGHDT and CDR2 YNNKEL (reference sequence). The V end lost 2 bases, the J end lost 5 bases, and 9 bases lay between the germline ends. The CDR3 extends over 13 amino acids. DNA for the CDR3: TGTGCCAGCAGCCAACTGTCCGGAACTGAAGCTTTCTTT. This encodes CASSQLSGTEAFF. The full variable domain, its missing parts supplied by reference TRBV3-1 and TRBJ1-1, is DTAVSQTPKYLVTQMGNDKSIKCEQNLGHDTMYWYKQDSKKFLKIMFSYNNKELIINETVPNRFSPKSPDKAHLNLHINSLELGDSAVYFCASSQLSGTEAFFGQGTRLTVV.

This clonotype was seen more than once but under ten times. The chain uses TRBV12-3 or TRBV12-4 and TRBJ2-7, with 8 nucleotides matching TRBD1. Trimming at V came to 1 base and at J to 5 bases, leaving 4 bases not matched to a gene. The CDR3 sequence is 14 residues long. The CDR3 reads CASSLGRGRDEQYF. For the CDR3, the DNA is TGTGCCAGCAGTTTAGGCAGGGGGCGCGACGAGCAGTACTTC.